The 20 T cell receptor beta chains below all came from one sample that was sequenced in a study of blood T cell repertoires in COVID-19. Data came from immunoSEQ multiplex PCR; TCRdb stores just in-frame clones and leaves some out. The data show approximately 260,000 clones, roughly 85% seen once. The sample comprised peripheral blood. The receptors shown here come from a man aged 55 to 70 who had recovered from COVID-19.

This clone is a singleton in its sample. The chain employs TRBV12-3 or TRBV12-4 and TRBJ1-6, with a weak D call TRBD1 (6 bases). Deletions cut 1 base from V and 15 bases from J, with 13 bases between. The CDR3 has 13 residues. The DNA for the CDR3 is TGTGCCAGCAGTTTAGGGGACAAATCTCTCCTCCACTTT. Translation gives CASSLGDKSLLHF.

This chain links TRBV5-6 with TRBJ2-7, with 9 bases that match TRBD1. The CDR3 spans 14 residues. Germline lookup yields CDR1 SGHDT and CDR2 YYEEEE. J lost 5 bases, V lost 2 bases, and 5 bases had no gene match. The DNA for the CDR3 is TGTGCCAGCAGCTTTCGGACAGGGGTTAACGAGCAGTACTTC. Amino acids: CASSFRTGVNEQYF.

This chain joins TRBV2 and TRBJ2-7; TRBD1 matches at 10 bases. This CDR3 contains 15 residues. The V segment lost 3 bases and the J segment 6 bases; nucleotides outside the gene matches: 8. Germline V gene lookup returns CDR1 SNHLY and CDR2 FYNNEI. Here the CDR3 DNA reads TGTGCCAGCAGTGATCCCGGGACAGGGGTGGGCGAGCAGTACTTC. It codes for CASSDPGTGVGEQYF.

This chain uses TRBV5-1 with TRBJ2-7; TRBD2 might be the D (5 bases). Germline V CDR1 and CDR2: SGHRS, YFSETQ. This CDR3 spans 14 amino acids. Trimming left V 0 bases short and J 4 bases short, with 11 bases between. The CDR3 sequence is CASSLAVSGYEQYF. The CDR3 DNA follows: TGCGCCAGCAGCTTGGCCGTCAGCGGATACGAGCAGTACTTC.

This clone appeared a single time. The chain links TRBV18 to TRBJ2-5; possible D gene TRBD2, 6 bases. Germline-derived CDR1 and CDR2 are KGHSH and LQKENI. The CDR3 covers 13 residues. V shed 4 bases and J shed 4 bases, with 10 bases lying between them. The CDR3 loop reads CASSLGTAETQYF. The CDR3 DNA is TGTGCCAGCTCACTAGGGACTGCAGAGACCCAGTACTTC.

The chain carries TRBV4-1 and TRBJ2-2; D is perhaps TRBD1 (7 bases). Trimming cost V 2 bases and J 6 bases, with 10 bases left between them. Germline V gene lookup returns CDR1 MGHRA and CDR2 YSYEKL. The CDR3 extends over 14 amino acids. CDR3 nucleotide sequence: TGCGCCAGCAGCCAAACAGGGGAGGCCGGGGAGCTGTTTTTT. Translated, it gives CASSQTGEAGELFF.

This clone was seen a handful of times. The chain links TRBV7-6 to TRBJ1-3; tentatively, D is TRBD1 (6 bases). The V end lost 5 bases, the J end lost 4 bases, and 15 bases lay between the germline ends. The CDR3 has 15 residues. Looked up from germline, CDR1 is SGHVS and CDR2 is FNYEAQ. CDR3 in amino acids: CASSAPGQTGNTIYF. The CDR3 bases are TGTGCCAGCAGCGCCCCGGGACAAACGGGAAACACCATATATTTT.

Turning to this clone: Relative to the germline gene, one junction end is altered; a read error may explain this. The rearrangement uses TRBV4-2 and TRBJ2-2, with D possibly TRBD1 on 6 matching bases. Germline CDR1 reads LGHNA; CDR2 reads YNFKEQ. The CDR3 totals 15 residues. The CDR3 sequence: CASSQVTGNPGELFF. The CDR3 nucleotides are TGTGCCAGCAGCCAAGTCACAGGGAACCCCGGGGAGCTGTTTTTT.

CDR3 in amino acids: CASSLSVREKNYGYTF. CDR3 nucleotides: TGTGCCAGCAGTTTATCGGTCCGGGAGAAGAACTATGGCTACACCTTC. V gene TRBV28 combines with J gene TRBJ1-2, with D unresolved. The V end lost 1 base, the J end lost 2 bases, and 14 bases lay between the germline ends. Germline loops: CDR1 MDHEN, CDR2 SYDVKM. CDR3 length equals 16 residues.

The gene calls are TRBV15 and TRBJ1-1, with 7 bases lining up with TRBD1. V shed 4 bases, J shed 4 bases, and the junction held 6 bases outside the gene matches. The CDR3 runs 14 residues. CDR1 and CDR2 (germline): LNHNV, YYDKDF (reference sequence). CDR3: CATSIDRVSTEAFF. The CDR3 region has the DNA TGTGCCACCAGCATTGACAGGGTGAGCACTGAAGCTTTCTTT.

This clone showed up just once. The chain couples TRBV11-2 to TRBJ1-2; D remains ambiguous. The CDR3 covers 12 residues. V shed 5 bases and J shed 9 bases, with 13 bases lying between them. The germline gives CDR1 SGHAT, CDR2 FQNNGV. CDR3 bases: TGTGCCAGCAGCCTCGAGGGATTGAGCTACACCTTC. It codes for CASSLEGLSYTF.

The rearrangement uses TRBV24-1 and TRBJ2-1; D is possibly TRBD2 (5 bases). The V gene's germline CDR1 is KGHDR and CDR2 SFDVKD. The CDR3 has 15 residues. Trimming took 4 bases from V and 3 from J, leaving 12 bases between them. CDR3 sequence (DNA): TGTGCCACCAGTGAAGGAGGCCACGGCTACAATGAGCAGTTCTTC. Translating it yields CATSEGGHGYNEQFF.

The chain is built from TRBV6-5 and TRBJ1-2, with 7 bases fitting TRBD1. This CDR3 is 14 amino acids long. The J segment lost 6 bases and the V segment lost 8 bases, leaving 12 bases of the junction unmatched. The germline CDR1 and CDR2 sequences are MNHEY and SVGAGI. In DNA, the CDR3 is TGTGCCAGCCGCACCGGGACAGTTGCGCATGGCTACACCTTC. Translating it yields CASRTGTVAHGYTF.

The chain uses TRBV7-9 and TRBJ2-1; 9 bases fit TRBD1. The germline CDR1 and CDR2 sequences are SEHNR and FQNEAQ (reference sequence). CDR3 length equals 15 residues. The V gene end was trimmed by 6 bases and the J gene end by 2 bases; junction bases not matched to a gene: 5. CDR3 protein: CASRARTGAYNEQFF. In DNA form, the CDR3 reads TGTGCCAGCAGGGCGAGGACAGGGGCCTACAATGAGCAGTTCTTC.

The chain uses TRBV28 and TRBJ1-1; 9 bases are shared with TRBD1. This CDR3 is built from 15 residues. Germline CDR1 reads MDHEN; CDR2 reads SYDVKM. After removal of 5 bases from V and 4 bases from J, the junction contained 8 bases not matched to a gene. CDR3 sequence (DNA): TGTGCCAGCAGTGGCAGGACAGGGGAGGGCACTGAAGCTTTCTTT. Translated, it gives CASSGRTGEGTEAFF.

There are many counts of this clone. CDR3 coding DNA: TGTGCCAGCAGAGGGACAGGCGGAATAAATCAGCCCCAGCATTTT. This sequence encodes CASRGTGGINQPQHF. The gene calls are TRBV6-5 and TRBJ1-5, with TRBD1 matching 8 bases. Germline V gene data show CDR1 as MNHEY and CDR2 as SVGAGI. J lost 4 bases, V lost 6 bases, and 8 bases had no gene match. The CDR3 totals 15 residues.

The chain joins TRBV2 to TRBJ2-7, with 7 bases lining up with TRBD1. V was clipped by 10 bases and J by 0 bases; unmatched bases: 9. The CDR3 extends over 14 amino acids. Germline loops: CDR1 SNHLY, CDR2 FYNNEI. The CDR3 sequence is CAIRKDRSSYEQYF. The CDR3 DNA follows: TGTGCCATACGGAAGGACAGGAGCTCCTACGAGCAGTACTTC.

V is TRBV6-1 and J is TRBJ1-1, with D perhaps TRBD1 (5 bases). The CDR3 runs 14 residues. V dropped 2 bases and J dropped 0 bases, with 7 bases sitting between them. Germline CDR1 is MNHNS and CDR2 is SASEGT. The CDR3, as DNA: TGTGCCAGCAGTGAACCAGGGATGAACACTGAAGCTTTCTTT. Translating it yields CASSEPGMNTEAFF.

The chain has TRBV5-1 and TRBJ2-3; possible D gene TRBD2, 5 bases. The ends were cut back, 4 bases at V and 1 base at J, with 16 bases in the middle. This CDR3 has 16 amino acids. The germline V gene has CDR1 SGHRS and CDR2 YFSETQ. CDR3 sequence: CASSRAGERGTDTQYF. Written as DNA, the CDR3 is TGCGCCAGCAGCAGGGCCGGGGAGAGGGGCACAGATACGCAGTATTTT.

This sequence joins TRBV5-6 and TRBJ1-3, with D possibly TRBD1 on 5 matching bases. Germline-derived CDR1 and CDR2 are SGHDT and YYEEEE. The CDR3 is 15 amino acids. Trimming shortened V by 1 base and J by 0 bases, and 8 bases separated the two germline ends. The CDR3 DNA sequence: TGTGCCAGCAGCTTGTTAGGGGTCTCTGGAAACACCATATATTTT. Its translation: CASSLLGVSGNTIYF. The variable domain in full, with the rest retrieved from reference TRBV5-6 and TRBJ1-3, is DAGVTQSPTHLIKTRGQQVTLRCSPKSGHDTVSWYQQALGQGPQFIFQYYEEEERQRGNFPDRFSGHQFPNYSSELNVNALLLGDSALYLCASSLLGVSGNTIYFGEGSWLTVV.